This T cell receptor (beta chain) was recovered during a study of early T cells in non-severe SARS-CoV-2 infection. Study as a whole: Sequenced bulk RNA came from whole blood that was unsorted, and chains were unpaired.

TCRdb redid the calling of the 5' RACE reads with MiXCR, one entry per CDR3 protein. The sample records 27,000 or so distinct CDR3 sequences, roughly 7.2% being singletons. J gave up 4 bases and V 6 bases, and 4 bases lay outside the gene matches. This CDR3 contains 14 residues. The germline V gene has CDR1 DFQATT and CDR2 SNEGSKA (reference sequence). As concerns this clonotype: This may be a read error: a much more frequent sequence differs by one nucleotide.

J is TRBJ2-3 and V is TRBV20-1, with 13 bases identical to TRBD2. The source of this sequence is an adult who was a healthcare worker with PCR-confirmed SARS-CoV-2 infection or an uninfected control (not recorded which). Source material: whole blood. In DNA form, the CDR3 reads TGCAGTGCAACTACTAGCGGGGGGGCAGATACGCAGTATTTT. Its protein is CSATTSGGADTQYF.